Described below is a single TCR beta chain sequence and its context. The source of the sample is a study of T cell responses to AZD1222 COVID-19 vaccine. Data came from immunoSEQ multiplex PCR; TCRdb stores just in-frame clones and leaves some out. The sample records roughly 160,000 clones, 91% being singletons. In germline, CDR1 is MNHEY, CDR2 SMNVEV (reference sequence). The junction had 4 bases not matched to a gene; V was cut back by 5 bases and J by 1 base. The CDR3 contains 15 residues. The sequence came from an adult in good health. Sequences were derived from peripheral blood, sampled on day 0 of AZD1222 vaccination. The chain uses TRBV27 and TRBJ2-2; TRBD1 aligns across 7 bases. The DNA of the CDR3 is TGTGCCAGCAGTACCGGGACAGTGAACACCGGGGAGCTGTTTTTT. Its protein is CASSTGTVNTGELFF.